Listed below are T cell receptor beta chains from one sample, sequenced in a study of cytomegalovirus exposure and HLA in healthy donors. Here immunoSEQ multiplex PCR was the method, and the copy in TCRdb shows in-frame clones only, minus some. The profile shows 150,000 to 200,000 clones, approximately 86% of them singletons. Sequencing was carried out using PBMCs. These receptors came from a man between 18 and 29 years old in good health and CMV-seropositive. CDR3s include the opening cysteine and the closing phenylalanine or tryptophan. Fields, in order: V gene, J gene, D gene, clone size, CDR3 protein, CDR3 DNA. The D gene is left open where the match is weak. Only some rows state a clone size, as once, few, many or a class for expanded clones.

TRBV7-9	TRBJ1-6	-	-	CASSLGYRAVDSPLHF	TGTGCCAGCAGCTTAGGGTACAGGGCCGTTGATTCACCCCTCCACTTT
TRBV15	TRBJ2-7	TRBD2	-	CATSIGTSGQKGDYEQYF	TGTGCCACCAGCATAGGGACTAGCGGGCAGAAAGGGGACTACGAGCAGTACTTC
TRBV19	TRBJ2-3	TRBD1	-	CASSTNRGGTDTQYF	TGTGCCAGTAGTACCAACAGGGGGGGCACAGATACGCAGTATTTT
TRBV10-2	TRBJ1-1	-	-	CACTGGLDTEAFF	TGCGCCTGCACCGGGGGATTGGACACTGAAGCTTTCTTT
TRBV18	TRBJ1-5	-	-	CASSPGLSNQPQHF	TGTGCCAGCTCACCCGGGTTGAGCAATCAGCCCCAGCATTTT
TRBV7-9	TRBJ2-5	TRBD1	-	CASSVGTGRGETQYF	TGTGCCAGCAGCGTAGGGACAGGGAGGGGAGAGACCCAGTACTTC
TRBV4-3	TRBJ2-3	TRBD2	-	CASSQGSSGGPTDTQYF	TGCGCCAGCAGCCAAGGGTCTAGCGGGGGACCCACAGATACGCAGTATTTT
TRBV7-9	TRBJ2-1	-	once	CASSNLRPGEQFF	TGTGCCAGCAGCAATCTCCGGCCGGGGGAGCAGTTCTTC
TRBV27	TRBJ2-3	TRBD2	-	CASFGGLAGGYTQYF	TGTGCCAGCTTTGGGGGACTAGCGGGAGGTTACACGCAGTATTTT
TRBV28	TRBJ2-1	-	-	CASSGGSLNEQFF	TGTGCCAGTAGTGGAGGGAGTCTCAATGAGCAGTTCTTC
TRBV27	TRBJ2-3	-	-	CASSLSLSVDTQYF	TGTGCCAGCAGTTTATCCCTCAGTGTTGATACGCAGTATTTT
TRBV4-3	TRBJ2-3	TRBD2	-	CASSPGLAGGFGRVDTQYF	TGCGCCAGCAGCCCAGGACTAGCGGGAGGATTTGGTCGCGTAGATACGCAGTATTTT
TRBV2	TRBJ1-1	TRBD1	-	CASRGQGAFF	TGTGCCAGTAGGGGGCAGGGAGCTTTCTTT
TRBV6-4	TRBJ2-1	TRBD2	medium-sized	CASRERGAQGEQFF	TGTGCCAGCAGAGAGCGGGGGGCCCAGGGTGAGCAGTTCTTC
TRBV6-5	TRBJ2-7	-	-	CASSYSTRAYYEQYF	TGTGCCAGCAGTTACTCGACCAGGGCATATTACGAGCAGTACTTC
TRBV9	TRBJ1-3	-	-	CASSVGRGRIDTIYF	TGTGCCAGCAGCGTAGGTCGAGGGAGAATCGACACCATATATTTT
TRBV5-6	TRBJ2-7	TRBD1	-	CASSLGRQGFYEQYF	TGTGCCAGCAGCTTGGGGAGACAGGGCTTCTACGAGCAGTACTTC
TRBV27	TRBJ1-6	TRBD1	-	CASSPQGAGNSPLHF	TGTGCCAGCAGTCCCCAGGGGGCTGGTAATTCACCCCTCCACTTT
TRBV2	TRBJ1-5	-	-	CASSEARGTLFF	TGTGCCAGCAGTGAAGCGAGAGGGACACTATTTTTT
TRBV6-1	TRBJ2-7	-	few	CASRQAGYEQYF	TGTGCCAGCAGGCAGGCGGGCTACGAGCAGTACTTC
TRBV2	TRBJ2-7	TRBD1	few	CASRGQVRDEQYF	TGTGCCAGCAGGGGACAGGTGAGGGACGAGCAGTACTTC
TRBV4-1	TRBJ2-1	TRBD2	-	CASSQPLAGFKQFF	TGCGCCAGCAGCCAACCCCTAGCGGGATTTAAGCAGTTCTTC